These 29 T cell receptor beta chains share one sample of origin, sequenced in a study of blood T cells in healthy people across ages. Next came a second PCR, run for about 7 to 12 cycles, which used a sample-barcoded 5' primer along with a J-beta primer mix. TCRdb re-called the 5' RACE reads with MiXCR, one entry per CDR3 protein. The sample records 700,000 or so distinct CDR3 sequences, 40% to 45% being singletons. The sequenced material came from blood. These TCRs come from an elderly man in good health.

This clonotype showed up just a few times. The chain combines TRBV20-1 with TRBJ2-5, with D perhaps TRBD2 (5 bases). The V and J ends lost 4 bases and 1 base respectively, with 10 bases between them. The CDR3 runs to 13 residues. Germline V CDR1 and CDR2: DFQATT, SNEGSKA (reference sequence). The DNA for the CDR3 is TGCAGTGCTACAGGACTGGCCCAAGAGACCCAGTACTTC. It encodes CSATGLAQETQYF.

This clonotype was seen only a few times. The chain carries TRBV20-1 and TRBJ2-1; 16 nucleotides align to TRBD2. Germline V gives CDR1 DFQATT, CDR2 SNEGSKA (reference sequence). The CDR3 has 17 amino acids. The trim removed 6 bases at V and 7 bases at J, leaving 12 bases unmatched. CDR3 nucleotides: TGCAGTGCCCTACGGGGACTAGCGGGAGGGCCGGGTAATGAGCAGTTCTTC. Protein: CSALRGLAGGPGNEQFF.

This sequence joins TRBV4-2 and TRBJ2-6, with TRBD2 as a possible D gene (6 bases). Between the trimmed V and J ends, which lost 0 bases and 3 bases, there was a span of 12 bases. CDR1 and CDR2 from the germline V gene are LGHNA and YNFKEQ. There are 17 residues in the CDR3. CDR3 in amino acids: CASSQEERGFGANVLTF. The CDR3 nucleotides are TGTGCCAGCAGCCAAGAGGAACGGGGGTTTGGGGCCAACGTCCTGACTTTC.

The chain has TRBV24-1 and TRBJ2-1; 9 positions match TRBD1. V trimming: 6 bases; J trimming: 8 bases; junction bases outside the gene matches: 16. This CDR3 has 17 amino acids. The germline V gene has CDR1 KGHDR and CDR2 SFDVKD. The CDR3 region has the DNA TGTGCCACCAGTAATATACGCGGGACAGGGACTTTTGATGAGCAGTTCTTC. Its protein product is CATSNIRGTGTFDEQFF.

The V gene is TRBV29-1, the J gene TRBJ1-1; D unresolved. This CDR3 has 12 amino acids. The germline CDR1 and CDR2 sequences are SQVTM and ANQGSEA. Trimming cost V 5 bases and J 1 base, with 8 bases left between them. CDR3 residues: CSVTSGNTEAFF. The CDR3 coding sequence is TGCAGCGTTACATCAGGGAACACTGAAGCTTTCTTT.

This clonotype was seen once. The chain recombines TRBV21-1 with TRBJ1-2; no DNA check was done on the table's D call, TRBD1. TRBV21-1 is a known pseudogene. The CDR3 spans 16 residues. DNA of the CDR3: TGTGCCAGCAGCACTTACGGGACAGGGTACCGGGATGGCTACACCTTC. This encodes CASSTYGTGYRDGYTF.

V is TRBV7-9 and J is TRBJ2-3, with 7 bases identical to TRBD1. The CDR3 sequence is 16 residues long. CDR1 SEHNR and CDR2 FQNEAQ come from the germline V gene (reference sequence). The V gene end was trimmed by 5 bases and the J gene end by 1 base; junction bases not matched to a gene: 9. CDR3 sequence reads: CASSDPTGSRTDTQYF. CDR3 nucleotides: TGTGCCAGCAGCGACCCGACAGGGTCCCGCACAGATACGCAGTATTTT.

The CDR3 reads CASSGPSLRDTQYF. The DNA of the CDR3 is TGTGCCAGCAGTGGCCCCTCTCTCCGGGATACGCAGTATTTT. The chain has TRBV6-1 and TRBJ2-3; D ambiguous. Germline V gives CDR1 MNHNS, CDR2 SASEGT. The CDR3 has 14 amino acids. V was shortened by 4 bases and J by 6 bases, with 14 bases between the two germline ends.

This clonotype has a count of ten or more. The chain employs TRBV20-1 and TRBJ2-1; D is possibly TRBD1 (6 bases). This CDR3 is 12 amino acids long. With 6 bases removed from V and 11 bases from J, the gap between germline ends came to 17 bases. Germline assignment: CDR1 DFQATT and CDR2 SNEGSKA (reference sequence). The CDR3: CSAASGVGKQFF. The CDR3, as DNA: TGCAGTGCCGCCTCAGGGGTGGGGAAGCAGTTCTTC.

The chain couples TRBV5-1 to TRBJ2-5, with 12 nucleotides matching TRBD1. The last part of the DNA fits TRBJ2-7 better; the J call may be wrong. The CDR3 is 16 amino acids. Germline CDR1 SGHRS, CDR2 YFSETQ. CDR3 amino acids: CASSPPGTGGPYEQYF. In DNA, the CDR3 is TGCGCCAGCAGCCCTCCCGGGACAGGGGGCCCCTACGAGCAGTACTTC.

In DNA form, the CDR3 reads TGTGCCAGCAGCTTTTACCAGGGGCAGTACGAGACCCAGTACTTC. The encoded protein is CASSFYQGQYETQYF. The chain recombines TRBV7-9 with TRBJ2-7, with D possibly being TRBD1 (6 bases). Judging by the DNA end, TRBJ2-5 fits better; the J call may be wrong. The CDR3 length is 15 residues. Germline V gene data show CDR1 as SEHNR and CDR2 as FQNEAQ (reference sequence).

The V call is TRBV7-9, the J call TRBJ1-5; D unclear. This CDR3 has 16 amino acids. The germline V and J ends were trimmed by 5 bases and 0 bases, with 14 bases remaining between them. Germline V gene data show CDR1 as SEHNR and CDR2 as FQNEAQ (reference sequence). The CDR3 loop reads CASSSTGSFSNQPQHF. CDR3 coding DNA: TGTGCCAGCAGCAGTACGGGGAGTTTTAGCAATCAGCCCCAGCATTTT.

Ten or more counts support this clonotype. CDR3 amino acids: CASSQGMGYREETQYF. The CDR3 DNA follows: TGTGCCAGCAGTCAGGGAATGGGCTACAGGGAAGAGACCCAGTACTTC. The rearrangement uses TRBV6-2 or TRBV6-3 and TRBJ2-5; D might be TRBD1 (6 bases). V was trimmed by 5 bases and J by 3 bases, leaving 19 bases between them. The CDR3 runs to 16 residues. Germline loops: CDR1 MNHEY, CDR2 SVGEGT.

Written as DNA, the CDR3 is TGCAGTGCTAGACCGGGACAGGGGAACCAAGAGACCCAGTACTTC. Protein product: CSARPGQGNQETQYF. This sequence joins TRBV20-1 and TRBJ2-5; 10 bases are a match to TRBD1. CDR1 and CDR2 from the germline V gene are DFQATT and SNEGSKA (reference sequence). The J segment lost 0 bases and the V segment lost 2 bases, leaving 3 bases of the junction unmatched. The CDR3 is 15 residues long.

The CDR3 is CASRLQGFKVNEQFF. For the CDR3, the DNA is TGTGCCAGCAGACTACAGGGGTTTAAGGTCAATGAGCAGTTCTTC. The rearrangement links TRBV12-3 or TRBV12-4 to TRBJ2-1, with TRBD1 identical over 7 bases. With 6 bases clipped from V and 6 bases from J, the junction kept 11 bases outside the gene matches. This CDR3 region has 15 residues.

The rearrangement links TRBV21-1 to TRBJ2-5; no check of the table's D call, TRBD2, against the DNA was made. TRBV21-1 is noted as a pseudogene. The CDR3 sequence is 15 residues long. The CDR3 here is CTSSNYLAGLETQYF. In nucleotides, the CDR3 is TGTACCAGCAGCAATTACCTAGCGGGACTAGAGACCCAGTACTTC.

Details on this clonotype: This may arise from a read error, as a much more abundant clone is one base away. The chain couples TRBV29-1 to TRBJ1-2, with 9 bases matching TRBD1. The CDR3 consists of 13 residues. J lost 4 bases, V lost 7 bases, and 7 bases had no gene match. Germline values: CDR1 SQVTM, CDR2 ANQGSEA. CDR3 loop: CSGDTGGGYGYTF. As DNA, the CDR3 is TGCAGCGGAGACACAGGGGGCGGCTATGGCTACACCTTC.

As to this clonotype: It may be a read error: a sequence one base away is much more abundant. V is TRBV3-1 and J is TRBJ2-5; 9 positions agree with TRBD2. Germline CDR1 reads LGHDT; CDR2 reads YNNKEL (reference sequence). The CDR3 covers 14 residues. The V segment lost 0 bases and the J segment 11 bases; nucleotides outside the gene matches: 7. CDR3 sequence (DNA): TGTGCCAGCAGCCAAGATGGGACTAGCAATGAGCAGTACTTC. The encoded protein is CASSQDGTSNEQYF.

The CDR3 sequence: CASSYPATGTSGRAPKETQYF. The DNA for the CDR3 is TGTGCCAGCAGTTACCCTGCAACCGGGACTAGCGGGAGGGCTCCGAAAGAGACCCAGTACTTC. J is TRBJ2-5 and V is TRBV6-9; 16 bases are shared with TRBD2. The V gene's germline CDR1 is MNHGY and CDR2 SVAAGI. Losses at the gene ends were 3 bases for V and 3 bases for J; bases not matched to a gene: 16. This CDR3 is 21 amino acids long.

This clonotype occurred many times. CDR3 coding DNA: TGTGCCAGCAGCCTAACGGGCCAGCCCCAGCATTTT. Its protein product is CASSLTGQPQHF. The chain is built from TRBV7-9 and TRBJ1-5; D ambiguous. Trimming pared 5 bases from V and 7 bases from J, leaving 9 bases between. This CDR3 spans 12 amino acids. Looked up from germline, CDR1 is SEHNR and CDR2 is FQNEAQ (reference sequence).

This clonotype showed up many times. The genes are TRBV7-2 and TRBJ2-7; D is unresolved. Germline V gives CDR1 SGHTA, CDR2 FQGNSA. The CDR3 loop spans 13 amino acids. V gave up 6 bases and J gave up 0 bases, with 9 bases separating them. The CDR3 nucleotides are TGTGCCAGCAGTTTGCAGGCCTCCTACGAGCAGTACTTC. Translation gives CASSLQASYEQYF.

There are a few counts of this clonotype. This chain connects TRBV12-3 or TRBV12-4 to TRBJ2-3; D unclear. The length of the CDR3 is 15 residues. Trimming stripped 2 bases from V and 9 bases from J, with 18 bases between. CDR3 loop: CASSLRQSRRTTQYF. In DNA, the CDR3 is TGTGCCAGCAGTTTAAGGCAGTCCCGGCGCACGACGCAGTATTTT.

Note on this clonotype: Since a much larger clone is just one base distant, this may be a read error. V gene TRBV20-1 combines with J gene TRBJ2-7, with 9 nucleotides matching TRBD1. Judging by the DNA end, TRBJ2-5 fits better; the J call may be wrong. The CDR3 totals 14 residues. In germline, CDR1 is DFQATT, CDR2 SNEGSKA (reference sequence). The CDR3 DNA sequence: TGCGGTGCTAGGGCGGACAGGGGAGGTGAGACCCAGTACTTC. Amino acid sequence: CGARADRGGETQYF.

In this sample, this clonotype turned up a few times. The chain's CDR3 is CSVTGQGSMGYTF. CDR3 DNA: TGCAGCGTCACGGGACAGGGCTCGATGGGCTACACCTTC. The gene calls are TRBV29-1 and TRBJ1-2, with 9 bases aligning to TRBD1. The CDR3 is 13 amino acids. CDR1 is SQVTM, CDR2 ANQGSEA, per germline. J was trimmed by 8 bases and V by 6 bases; bases with no gene match: 10.

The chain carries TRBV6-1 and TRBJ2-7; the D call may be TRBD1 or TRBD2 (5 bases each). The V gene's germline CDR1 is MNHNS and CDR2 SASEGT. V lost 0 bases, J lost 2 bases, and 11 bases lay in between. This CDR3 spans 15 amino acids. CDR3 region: CASSEAGTGTYEQYF. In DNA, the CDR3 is TGTGCCAGCAGTGAAGCGGGGACGGGAACCTACGAGCAGTACTTC.

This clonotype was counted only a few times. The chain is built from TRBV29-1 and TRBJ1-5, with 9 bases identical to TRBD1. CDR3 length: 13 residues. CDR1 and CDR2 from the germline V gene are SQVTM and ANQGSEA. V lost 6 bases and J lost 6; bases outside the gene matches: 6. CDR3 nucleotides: TGCAGCGTCAGGACAGGGGACGGTCAGCCCCAGCATTTT. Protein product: CSVRTGDGQPQHF.

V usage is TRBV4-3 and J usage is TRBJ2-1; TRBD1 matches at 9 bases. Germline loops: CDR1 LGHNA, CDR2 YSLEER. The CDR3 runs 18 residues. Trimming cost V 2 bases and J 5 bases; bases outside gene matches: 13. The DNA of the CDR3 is TGCGCCAGCAGCCAATTTCAGCCGGGACAGGGTCGGCACAATGAGCAGTTCTTC. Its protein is CASSQFQPGQGRHNEQFF.

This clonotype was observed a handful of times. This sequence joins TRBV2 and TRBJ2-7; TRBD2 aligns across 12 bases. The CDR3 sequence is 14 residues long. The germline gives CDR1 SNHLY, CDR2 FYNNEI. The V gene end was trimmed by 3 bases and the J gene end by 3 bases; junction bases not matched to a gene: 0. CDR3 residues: CASSETSGGYEQYF. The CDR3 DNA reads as TGTGCCAGCAGTGAGACTAGCGGGGGCTACGAGCAGTACTTC. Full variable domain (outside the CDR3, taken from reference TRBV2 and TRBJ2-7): EPEVTQTPSHQVTQMGQEVILRCVPISNHLYFYWYRQILGQKVEFLVSFYNNEISEKSEIFDDQFSVERPDGSNFTLKIRSTKLEDSAMYFCASSETSGGYEQYFGPGTRLTVT.

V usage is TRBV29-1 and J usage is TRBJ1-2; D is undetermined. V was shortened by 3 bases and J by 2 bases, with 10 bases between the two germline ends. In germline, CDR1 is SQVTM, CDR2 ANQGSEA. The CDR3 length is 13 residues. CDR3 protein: CSVDGEGNYGYTF. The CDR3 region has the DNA TGCAGCGTTGATGGGGAGGGAAACTATGGCTACACCTTC.